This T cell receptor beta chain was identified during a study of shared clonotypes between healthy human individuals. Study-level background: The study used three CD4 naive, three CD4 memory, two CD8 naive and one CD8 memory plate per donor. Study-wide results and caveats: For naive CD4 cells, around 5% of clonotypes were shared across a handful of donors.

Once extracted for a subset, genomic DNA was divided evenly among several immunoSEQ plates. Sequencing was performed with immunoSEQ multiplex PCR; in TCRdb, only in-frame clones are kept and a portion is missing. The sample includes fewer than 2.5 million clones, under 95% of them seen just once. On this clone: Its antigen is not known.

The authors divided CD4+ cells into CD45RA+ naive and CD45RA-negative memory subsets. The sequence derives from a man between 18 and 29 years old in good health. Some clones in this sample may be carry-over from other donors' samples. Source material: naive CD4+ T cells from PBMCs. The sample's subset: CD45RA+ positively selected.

CDR3 region: CASRSGLLNTGELFF. CDR3 sequence (DNA): TGTGCCAGCAGGTCCGGACTATTAAACACCGGGGAGCTGTTTTTT. The chain combines TRBV28 with TRBJ2-2; D may be TRBD2 (6 bases). The length of the CDR3 is 15 residues. Between the trimmed V and J ends, which lost 6 bases and 2 bases, there was a span of 13 bases. From germline, CDR1 is MDHEN and CDR2 SYDVKM. Together with reference TRBV28 and TRBJ2-2, the CDR3 gives the full variable domain: DVKVTQSSRYLVKRTGEKVFLECVQDMDHENMFWYRQDPGLGLRLIYFSYDVKMKEKGDIPEGYSVSREKKERFSLILESASTNQTSMYLCASRSGLLNTGELFFGEGSRLTVL.